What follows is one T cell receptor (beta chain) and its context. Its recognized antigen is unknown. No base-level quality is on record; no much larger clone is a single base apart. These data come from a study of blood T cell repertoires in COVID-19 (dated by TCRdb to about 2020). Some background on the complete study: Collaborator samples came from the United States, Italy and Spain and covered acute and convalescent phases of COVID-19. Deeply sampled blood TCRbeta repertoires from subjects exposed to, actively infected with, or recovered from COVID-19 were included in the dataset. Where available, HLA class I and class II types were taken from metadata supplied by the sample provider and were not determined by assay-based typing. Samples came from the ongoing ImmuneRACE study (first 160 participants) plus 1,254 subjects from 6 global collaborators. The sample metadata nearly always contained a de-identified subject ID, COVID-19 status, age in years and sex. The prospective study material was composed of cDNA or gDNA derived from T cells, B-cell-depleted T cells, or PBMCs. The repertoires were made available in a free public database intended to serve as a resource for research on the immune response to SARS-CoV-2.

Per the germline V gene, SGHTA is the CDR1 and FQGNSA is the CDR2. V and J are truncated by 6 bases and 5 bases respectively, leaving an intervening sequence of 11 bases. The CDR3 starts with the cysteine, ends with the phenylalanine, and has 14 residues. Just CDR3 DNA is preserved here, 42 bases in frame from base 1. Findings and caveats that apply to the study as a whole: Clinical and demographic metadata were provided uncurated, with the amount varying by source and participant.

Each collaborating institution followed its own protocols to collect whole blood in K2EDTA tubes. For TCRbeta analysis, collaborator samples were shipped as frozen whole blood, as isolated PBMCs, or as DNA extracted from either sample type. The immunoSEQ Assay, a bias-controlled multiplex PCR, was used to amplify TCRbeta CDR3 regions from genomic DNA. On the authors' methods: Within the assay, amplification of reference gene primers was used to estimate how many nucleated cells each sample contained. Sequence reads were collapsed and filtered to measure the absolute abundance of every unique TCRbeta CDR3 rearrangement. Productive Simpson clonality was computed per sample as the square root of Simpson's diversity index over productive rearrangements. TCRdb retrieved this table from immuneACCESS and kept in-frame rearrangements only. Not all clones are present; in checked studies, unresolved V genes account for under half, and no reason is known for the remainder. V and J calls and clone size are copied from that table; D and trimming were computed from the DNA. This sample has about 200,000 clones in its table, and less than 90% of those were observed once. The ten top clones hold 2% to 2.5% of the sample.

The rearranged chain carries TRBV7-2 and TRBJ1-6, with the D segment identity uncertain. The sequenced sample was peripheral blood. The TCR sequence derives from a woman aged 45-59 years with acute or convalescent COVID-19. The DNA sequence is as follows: TGTGCCAGCAGGGTCCCTATCCATAATTCACCCCTCCACTTT. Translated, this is CASRVPIHNSPLHF.